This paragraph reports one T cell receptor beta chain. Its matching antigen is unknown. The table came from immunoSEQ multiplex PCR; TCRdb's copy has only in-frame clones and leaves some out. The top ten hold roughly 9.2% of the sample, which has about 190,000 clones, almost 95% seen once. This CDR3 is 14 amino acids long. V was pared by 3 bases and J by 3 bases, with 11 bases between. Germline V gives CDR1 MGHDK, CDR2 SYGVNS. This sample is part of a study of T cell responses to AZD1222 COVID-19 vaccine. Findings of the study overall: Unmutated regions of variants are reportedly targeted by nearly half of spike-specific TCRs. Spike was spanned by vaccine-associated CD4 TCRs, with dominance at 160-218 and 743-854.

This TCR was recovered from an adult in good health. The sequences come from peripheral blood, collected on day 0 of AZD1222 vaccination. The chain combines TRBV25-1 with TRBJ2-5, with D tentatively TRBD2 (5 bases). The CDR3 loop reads CASSDFGNKETQYF. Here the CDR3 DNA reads TGTGCCAGCAGTGATTTCGGGAATAAAGAGACCCAGTACTTC.